One sample yielded the 12 T cell receptor beta chains listed below, sequenced in a study of cytotoxic CD8 clonotypes in ibrutinib-treated CLL. Clones were read by immunoSEQ multiplex PCR, and TCRdb kept only the in-frame ones, dropping some. The table lists some 35,000 clones, around 63% of them singletons, with roughly a quarter in the top ten. The sample consisted of PBMCs, taken before ibrutinib treatment. The receptors shown here come from a human donor with chronic lymphocytic leukemia.

J is TRBJ2-5 and V is TRBV18, with TRBD1 identical over 9 bases. V lost 3 bases to trimming and J lost 5 bases; unmatched junction nucleotides: 4. The CDR3 spans 14 residues. Germline lookup yields CDR1 KGHSH and CDR2 LQKENI. The CDR3 nucleotides are TGTGCCAGCTCACCTACAGGGGGCCAGGAGACCCAGTACTTC. Its protein product is CASSPTGGQETQYF.

This clone was picked up one time. The chain links TRBV14 to TRBJ1-1, with D uncertain. Germline V gene data show CDR1 as SGHDN and CDR2 as FVKESK. V dropped 3 bases and J dropped 2 bases, with 7 bases sitting between them. The CDR3 is 13 residues long. The CDR3 spells CASSQGRNTEAFF. The CDR3 DNA follows: TGTGCCAGCAGCCAGGGTCGAAACACTGAAGCTTTCTTT. The full variable domain, in which reference TRBV14 and TRBJ1-1 provide the parts outside the CDR3, is EAGVTQFPSHSVIEKGQTVTLRCDPISGHDNLYWYRRVMGKEIKFLLHFVKESKQDESGMPNNRFLAERTGGTYSTLKVQPAELEDSGVYFCASSQGRNTEAFFGQGTRLTVV.

In its sample, this clone was seen once. The rearrangement joins TRBV9 to TRBJ1-1; possible D gene TRBD1, 5 bases. This CDR3 comprises 14 residues. Trimming pared 7 bases from V and 4 bases from J, leaving 17 bases between. CDR1 and CDR2 (germline): SGDLS, YYNGEE. The CDR3 DNA reads as TGTGCCAGCTCGGTAGGTGGGGCCGCCACTGAAGCTTTCTTT. This sequence encodes CASSVGGAATEAFF. The full variable domain, with the rest looked up from reference TRBV9 and TRBJ1-1, is DSGVTQTPKHLITATGQRVTLRCSPRSGDLSVYWYQQSLDQGLQFLIQYYNGEERAKGNILERFSAQQFPDLHSELNLSSLELGDSALYFCASSVGGAATEAFFGQGTRLTVV.

The V gene is TRBV7-8, the J gene TRBJ2-5, with D possibly being TRBD1 (6 bases). Trimming pared 4 bases from V and 5 bases from J, leaving 17 bases between. The CDR3 sequence is 15 residues long. Germline V lookup: CDR1 SGHVS, CDR2 FQNEAQ. Written as DNA, the CDR3 is TGTGCCAGCAGCTCGTCCTACGCTAGGGGGGAGACCCAGTACTTC. Translating it yields CASSSSYARGETQYF.

V and J are TRBV5-1 and TRBJ2-5, with D unresolved. Germline V gives CDR1 SGHRS, CDR2 YFSETQ. The length of the CDR3 is 16 residues. With 0 bases removed from V and 5 bases from J, the gap between germline ends came to 17 bases. CDR3 amino acids: CASSLGPDPVGETQYF. As DNA, the CDR3 is TGCGCCAGCAGCTTGGGTCCAGACCCGGTTGGCGAGACCCAGTACTTC.

This chain links TRBV4-1 with TRBJ2-5; D is uncertain. The V gene's germline CDR1 is MGHRA and CDR2 YSYEKL. V gave up 1 base and J gave up 7 bases, with 10 bases separating them. The CDR3 has 13 amino acids. In nucleotides, the CDR3 is TGCGCCAGCAGCCAAGTGTACCGAGTGACCCAGTACTTC. Its translation: CASSQVYRVTQYF.

The chain joins TRBV25-1 to TRBJ2-7; D perhaps matches TRBD1 (5 bases). CDR1 and CDR2 (germline): MGHDK, SYGVNS. The CDR3 is 14 amino acids. The V and J ends lost 4 bases and 0 bases respectively, with 10 bases between them. CDR3 DNA: TGTGCCAGCAGTGGGGTTGGACACTCCTACGAGCAGTACTTC. As protein: CASSGVGHSYEQYF.

The V gene is TRBV19, the J gene TRBJ1-2, with D unclear. The CDR3 has 15 residues. Germline loops: CDR1 LNHDA, CDR2 SQIVND (reference sequence). Trimming took off 3 bases at V and 2 bases at J, with 13 bases between the two ends. CDR3 in amino acids: CASSISAWKNYGYTF. The CDR3 nucleotides read TGTGCCAGTAGTATTTCAGCTTGGAAAAACTATGGCTACACCTTC.

The chain combines TRBV9 with TRBJ2-5, with no clear D. This CDR3 has 14 amino acids. From germline, CDR1 is SGDLS and CDR2 YYNGEE. V lost 0 bases and J lost 4, with 10 bases in between. CDR3 residues: CASSVESILETQYF. The CDR3, as DNA: TGTGCCAGCAGCGTAGAATCGATTCTAGAGACCCAGTACTTC.

V and J are TRBV11-3 and TRBJ2-3; D ambiguous. The CDR3 contains 13 residues. V lost 3 bases to trimming and J lost 1 base, with 5 bases between them. Per the germline V gene, CDR1 is SGHNT and CDR2 is YENEEA. In DNA, the CDR3 is TGTGCCAGCAGCTTCAGAGGCACAGATACGCAGTATTTT. This sequence encodes CASSFRGTDTQYF.

DNA for the CDR3: TGTGCCAGCAGCTTGGACCCCCCCGAGACGTTCTACTATGGCTACACCTTC. Encoded protein: CASSLDPPETFYYGYTF. J is TRBJ1-2 and V is TRBV5-6; the D is unclear. This CDR3 comprises 17 residues. From germline, CDR1 is SGHDT and CDR2 YYEEEE. The V end lost 0 bases, the J end lost 3 bases, and 18 bases lay between the germline ends.

This clone was seen a few times. J is TRBJ2-5 and V is TRBV10-3; D is perhaps TRBD1 (5 bases). CDR1 ENHRY and CDR2 SYGVKD come from the germline V gene. V lost 2 bases, J lost 2 bases, and 12 bases lay in between. CDR3 size: 15 residues. The CDR3: CAISEPIQGQETQYF. DNA of the CDR3: TGTGCCATCAGTGAGCCAATCCAGGGACAAGAGACCCAGTACTTC.